This entry concerns a single T cell receptor beta chain. Its antigen is unknown. The data originate from a study of T-cell reconstitution after alpha-beta-depleted transplantation in children. Study-level points and caveats: Roughly two months post-transplant, alpha-beta T cells reportedly originated from several hundred graft clones that had expanded. One year after transplant, T-cell counts and diversity came mostly from newly produced T cells. Elevated TCRbeta diversity at day 60 was traced, in some patients, to surviving recipient T cells and thymic progenitors.

The CDR3 is 18 residues long. V was pared by 11 bases and J by 2 bases, with 28 bases between. Unique molecular identifiers featured in how the TCRbeta library was prepared. From the PCR reads, TCRdb called clonotypes with MiXCR, one entry per CDR3 protein. This sample yields over 85,000 distinct CDR3 sequences, of which 7% to 8% are seen a single time; roughly 17% belongs to the top ten. The sequencing used PBMCs, collected before TCRalphabeta/CD19-depleted stem cell transplant. The chain uses TRBV12-3 or TRBV12-4 and TRBJ2-1; weak D call: TRBD2 (7 bases). The source is a boy aged 2 to 9 with acute lymphoblastic leukemia, due to receive a stem cell transplant. The CDR3 region is CAFRQTLGRGGAYNEQFF. The CDR3 coding sequence is TGTGCCTTCAGACAAACCTTGGGGCGCGGGGGCGCCTACAATGAGCAGTTCTTC.